This TCR beta chain emerged from a study of vaccination and CD4 T cells after COVID-19. The CDR3 consists of 15 residues. Trimming took 2 bases from V and 9 from J, leaving 17 bases between them. Germline lookup yields CDR1 GTSNPN and CDR2 SVGIG (reference sequence). An Oncomine TCR Beta short-read assay was used to sequence the DNA from cultured CD4+ T cells. A single record per CDR3 protein comes from TCRdb applying MiXCR to the PCR reads. The table shows 7,500 to 10,000 distinct CDR3 sequences, with under 75% occurring only once. With respect to this clonotype: Its specificity is not known.

Treatment of the sample: approximately 10-day PBMC culture with coronavirus spike peptide pools or control peptides (ViraFEST assay). Sequencing was done on a sample of CD4+ T cells from blood, cultured in vitro. This clonotype was obtained from a human donor who had recovered from COVID-19. The rearrangement uses TRBV30 and TRBJ1-6, with a weak D call TRBD1 (6 bases). The CDR3 reads CAWSLRDTEGSPLHF. CDR3 DNA sequence: TGTGCCTGGAGTCTCCGGGACACTGAAGGTTCACCCCTCCACTTT.